A single T cell receptor beta chain is shown here with its context. Antigen unknown. The CDR3 is 15 residues long. Trimming shortened V by 1 base and J by 7 bases, and 13 bases separated the two germline ends. Germline lookup yields CDR1 LNHNV and CDR2 YYDKDF (reference sequence). The test was conducted at deep level. Using immunoSEQ multiplex PCR, the repertoire was profiled, and TCRdb retains in-frame clones only, with some absent. This sample has about 1.1 million clones, with approximately 80% found just once. This entry is derived from a study of shared clonotypes between healthy human individuals. Study results and limitations: The researchers took only blood, and tissue repertoires probably look different. Researchers found naive subsets generally carried larger estimated richness than memory subsets.

The sequence derives from a young man in good health. Some clones in this sample may be carry-over from other donors' samples. The sample was memory CD4+ T cells from PBMCs. Indicated subset: CD45RA-negative fraction. This chain connects TRBV15 to TRBJ1-4; perhaps TRBD1 as D (5 bases). CDR3 region: CATSRAGGRGEKLFF. CDR3 nucleotides: TGTGCCACCAGCAGAGCTGGGGGACGAGGTGAAAAACTGTTTTTT.